This T cell receptor beta chain was profiled in a study of neurological immune-mediated disorders. Study-wide results and limits: In multiple sclerosis patients, the repertoire cluster was unrelated to clinical or MRI findings.

Germline V gives CDR1 SGHTA, CDR2 FQGNSA. The CDR3 has 17 residues. Template-switch 5'RACE cDNA synthesis added a 10-nucleotide unique molecular identifier. TCRdb fed the 5' RACE reads into MiXCR, producing one record per CDR3 protein. The sample yields approximately 74,000 distinct CDR3 sequences, roughly 5.5% seen once. This clonotype was counted many times. What it binds is unknown. One junction end disagrees with the germline gene, perhaps due to a read error. The sequencing sample was made of PBMCs. The gene calls are TRBV7-2 and TRBJ2-7; 12 positions match TRBD2. The receptor's source is a man in his late teens or twenties with multiple sclerosis. The CDR3 here is CASSLAGGPSVPYEQYF. In DNA, the CDR3 is TGTGCCAGCAGCCTAGCGGGAGGGCCCTCTGTTCCCTACGAGCAGTACTTC.